The present TCR beta chain was sequenced within a study of T cells in Graves' hyperthyroidism and ophthalmopathy. This clonotype has ten or more counts. Germline lookup yields CDR1 SGHRS and CDR2 YFSETQ. The V end lost 0 bases, the J end lost 9 bases, and 13 bases lay between the germline ends. CDR3 size: 15 residues. Regions amplified from RNA transcripts were the TCR beta CDR3 regions. First-round RT-PCR with HTBI primers amplified the TCR CDR3 region. TCRdb analysed the multiplex PCR reads with MiXCR anew, one entry per CDR3 protein. This sample has 690,000 or so distinct CDR3 sequences, with 15% to 20% found just once.

The sequenced sample was blood. The receptor's source is a woman in her forties or fifties with Graves' hyperthyroidism that later progressed to Graves' ophthalmopathy. The chain uses TRBV5-1 and TRBJ1-6; no firm D call. As DNA, the CDR3 is TGCGCCAGCAGCTTGGGAAGGGAAACTTCTTCACCCCTCCACTTT. Translated: CASSLGRETSSPLHF.